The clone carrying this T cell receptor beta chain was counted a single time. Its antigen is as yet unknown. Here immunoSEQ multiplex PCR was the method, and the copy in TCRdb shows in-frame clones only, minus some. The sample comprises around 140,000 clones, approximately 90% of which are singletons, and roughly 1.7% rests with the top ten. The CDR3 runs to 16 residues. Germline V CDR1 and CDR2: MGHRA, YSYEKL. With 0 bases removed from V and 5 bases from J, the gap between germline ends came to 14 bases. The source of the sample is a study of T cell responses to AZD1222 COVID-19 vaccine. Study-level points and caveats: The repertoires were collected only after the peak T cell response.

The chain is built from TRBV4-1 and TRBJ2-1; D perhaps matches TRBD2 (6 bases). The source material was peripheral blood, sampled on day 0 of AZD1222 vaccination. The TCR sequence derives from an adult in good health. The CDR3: CASSQERLAFNNEQFF. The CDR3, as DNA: TGCGCCAGCAGCCAAGAGCGGCTAGCGTTTAACAATGAGCAGTTCTTC.